This TCR beta chain comes out of a study of tumor-infiltrating lymphocytes in primary liver carcinoma. Study information: Measuring about 4.2 to 10 cm across, the tumors were staged as T1-T3 N0M0. General study points: CD8+ and CD4+ repertoires went uncompared, the samples being bulk unsorted. Less overlap was seen in tumor-adjacent and tumor-blood pairs than in tumor region pairs.

CDR3 length equals 13 residues. Trimming took 4 bases from V and 5 from J; bases not matched to a gene: 5. Per the germline V gene, CDR1 is SGHRS and CDR2 is YFSETQ. Germline DNA was also extracted, while the blood RNA originated from unsorted whole blood. Ten or more counts support this clonotype. The target antigen is unknown. Total RNA (about 500 ng) served as template for TCR beta cDNA synthesis primed by a constant-region primer. Nested multiplex PCR, run for three rounds with slightly modified ARM-PCR, yielded TCR beta libraries. Both of the initial two PCR rounds ran for around 10 cycles and employed TRBV1-TRBV30 forward primers alongside a C-beta reverse primer. TCRdb itself ran the multiplex PCR reads through MiXCR, one entry per CDR3 protein. The sample comprises around 330,000 distinct CDR3 sequences, about 62% of which are singletons, and roughly 8.6% rests with the top ten.

The genes are TRBV5-1 and TRBJ2-5, with 7 bases identical to TRBD1. The TCR comes from a man aged 35 to 55 with primary liver carcinoma and hepatitis B virus infection. The material sequenced was peripheral blood. The CDR3 DNA reads as TGCGCCAGCAGCCCGACAGGGCCGGAGACCCAGTACTTC. Translation gives CASSPTGPETQYF.